This entry lists 28 T cell receptor beta chains sequenced from one sample in a study of long-term antiretroviral therapy in people with HIV. The assay used was immunoSEQ (version v3.0), run at survey level. The method was immunoSEQ multiplex PCR; TCRdb's version includes in-frame clones alone and lacks a portion of them. The sample contains 20,000 to 25,000 clones, about 76% of which appear only once. This material consisted of unsorted PBMCs, taken 0.1 years before starting antiretroviral therapy. Source of these receptors: a man aged 40-55 years with HIV.

This chain links TRBV5-1 with TRBJ1-2; 7 bases agree with TRBD1. J was trimmed by 0 bases and V by 4 bases; bases with no gene match: 3. The germline CDR1 and CDR2 sequences are SGHRS and YFSETQ. The CDR3 runs 14 residues. DNA for the CDR3: TGCGCCAGCAGCGTGACAGGGTCTAACTATGGCTACACCTTC. This sequence encodes CASSVTGSNYGYTF.

The chain employs TRBV19 and TRBJ2-7; 8 bases fit TRBD2. The CDR3 spans 17 residues. Germline V CDR1 and CDR2: LNHDA, SQIVND (reference sequence). V lost 3 bases and J lost 3; bases outside the gene matches: 13. This CDR3 is CASSMGGGGLAIYEQYF. CDR3 coding DNA: TGTGCCAGTAGTATGGGAGGGGGAGGACTAGCTATCTACGAGCAGTACTTC.

This chain links TRBV7-6 with TRBJ2-7; 8 positions match TRBD1. CDR3 size: 14 residues. The J segment lost 4 bases and the V segment lost 5 bases, leaving 7 bases of the junction unmatched. Germline assignment: CDR1 SGHVS and CDR2 FNYEAQ. In DNA, the CDR3 is TGTGCCAGCAGCCATGGACAGGGTACTTACGAGCAGTACTTC. Protein sequence: CASSHGQGTYEQYF.

The rearrangement uses TRBV7-2 and TRBJ2-6, with a weak D call TRBD2 (5 bases). The CDR3 loop spans 17 amino acids. The V gene's germline CDR1 is SGHTA and CDR2 FQGNSA. V dropped 0 bases and J dropped 2 bases, with 11 bases sitting between them. CDR3 DNA: TGTGCCAGCAGCTTAGCGCCGGAGGCCCCTGGGGCCAACGTCCTGACTTTC. Amino acids: CASSLAPEAPGANVLTF.

The count of this clone is one. This chain links TRBV5-6 with TRBJ1-3, with a possible D match to TRBD1 (5 bases). The CDR3 sequence is 14 residues long. Trimming took off 3 bases at V and 2 bases at J, with 9 bases between the two ends. The germline gives CDR1 SGHDT, CDR2 YYEEEE. CDR3 sequence reads: CASSWRGAGNTIYF. The CDR3 DNA reads as TGTGCCAGCAGCTGGCGGGGGGCTGGAAACACCATATATTTT.

The rearrangement joins TRBV2 to TRBJ2-4, with 8 nucleotides matching TRBD1. The CDR3 has 13 residues. The germline gives CDR1 SNHLY, CDR2 FYNNEI. J lost 7 bases, V lost 4 bases, and 3 bases had no gene match. CDR3 nucleotide sequence: TGTGCCAGCAGTGGACAGGGGTATAACATTCAGTACTTC. It specifies CASSGQGYNIQYF.

The chain uses TRBV10-2 and TRBJ2-3, with 14 bases fitting TRBD2. The V gene's germline CDR1 is WSHSY and CDR2 SAAADI. This CDR3 is 15 amino acids long. J was trimmed by 6 bases and V by 6 bases; bases with no gene match: 5. CDR3 coding DNA: TGCGCCAGCAGGGGACTAGCGGGAGTCGAGGATACGCAGTATTTT. It encodes CASRGLAGVEDTQYF.

The J gene is TRBJ2-7, the V gene TRBV6-6; TRBD2 is a possible D gene (5 bases). From germline, CDR1 is MNHNY and CDR2 SVGAGI (reference sequence). This CDR3 is built from 14 residues. The V and J ends lost 5 bases and 2 bases respectively, with 13 bases between them. The CDR3: CASSTGLTAYEQYF. DNA of the CDR3: TGTGCCAGCAGTACGGGATTGACGGCCTACGAGCAGTACTTC.

V gene TRBV5-4 combines with J gene TRBJ2-1, with a tentative D call TRBD2 (5 bases). Germline V gene sequence: CDR1 SGHNT, CDR2 YYREEE (reference sequence). Trimming pared 9 bases from V and 6 bases from J, leaving 19 bases between. The CDR3 covers 14 residues. The CDR3 nucleotides are TGTGCCACCGAGACCGGGTACGGGATCAATGAGCAGTTCTTC. This encodes CATETGYGINEQFF.

Here the CDR3 reads CATSRPTSGLAGYNEQFF. In nucleotides, the CDR3 is TGTGCCACCAGCCGACCGACGAGTGGGCTAGCGGGATACAATGAGCAGTTCTTC. This chain uses TRBV15 with TRBJ2-1; 9 bases fit TRBD2. The CDR3 spans 18 residues. V trimming: 5 bases; J trimming: 4 bases; junction bases outside the gene matches: 15. Germline V gene lookup returns CDR1 LNHNV and CDR2 YYDKDF (reference sequence).

The genes are TRBV5-4 and TRBJ1-4; D gene unclear. Trimming shortened V by 2 bases and J by 0 bases, and 8 bases separated the two germline ends. CDR3 length equals 15 residues. The germline gives CDR1 SGHNT, CDR2 YYREEE (reference sequence). The CDR3 nucleotides read TGTGCCAGCAGCTTCGCGGGGTCAACTAATGAAAAACTGTTTTTT. It is translated as CASSFAGSTNEKLFF.

V gene TRBV30 combines with J gene TRBJ2-2; D may be TRBD1 (5 bases). CDR1 is GTSNPN, CDR2 SVGIG, per germline (reference sequence). The CDR3 extends over 16 amino acids. V was shortened by 4 bases and J by 5 bases, with 20 bases between the two germline ends. The CDR3 coding sequence is TGTGCCTGGACACCAATGGGAAAGGGGATGACCGGGGAGCTGTTTTTT. Translated, it gives CAWTPMGKGMTGELFF.

The chain recombines TRBV28 with TRBJ1-1; D not certain. Germline V gives CDR1 MDHEN, CDR2 SYDVKM. The CDR3 covers 14 residues. The V end was cut by 3 bases, the J end by 6 bases, with 14 bases between. The CDR3 is CASSFNSGIAEAFF. CDR3 nucleotides: TGTGCCAGCAGTTTTAACAGTGGTATCGCTGAAGCTTTCTTT.

The chain joins TRBV5-4 to TRBJ2-1; unclear D gene. Germline V gives CDR1 SGHNT, CDR2 YYREEE (reference sequence). The CDR3 is 11 residues long. The V and J ends lost 2 bases and 4 bases respectively, with 1 base between them. The CDR3 bases are TGTGCCAGCAGCTTTTACAATGAGCAGTTCTTC. Protein product: CASSFYNEQFF. The variable domain in full, completed from reference TRBV5-4 and TRBJ2-1, reads ETGVTQSPTHLIKTRGQQVTLRCSSQSGHNTVSWYQQALGQGPQFIFQYYREEENGRGNFPPRFSGLQFPNYSSELNVNALELDDSALYLCASSFYNEQFFGPGTRLTVL.

The chain joins TRBV7-2 to TRBJ1-6, with 7 bases fitting TRBD1. V lost 2 bases, J lost 7 bases, and 5 bases stayed unmatched. From germline, CDR1 is SGHTA and CDR2 FQGNSA. The CDR3 totals 15 residues. The DNA of the CDR3 is TGTGCCAGCAGCTTACTGACAGGGAGAAATTCACCCCTCCACTTT. Protein product: CASSLLTGRNSPLHF.

This chain connects TRBV6-5 to TRBJ2-3, with 7 bases aligning to TRBD2. The germline V gene encodes CDR1 MNHEY and CDR2 SVGAGI. J gave up 2 bases and V 2 bases, and 4 bases lay outside the gene matches. The CDR3 contains 15 residues. CDR3: CASSYVGGNTDTQYF. The CDR3 DNA reads as TGTGCCAGCAGTTACGTGGGGGGGAACACAGATACGCAGTATTTT.

This chain joins TRBV7-7 and TRBJ2-2; 9 bases match TRBD1. Germline V gene sequence: CDR1 SSHAT, CDR2 FNYEAQ (reference sequence). The CDR3 has 15 residues. J gave up 3 bases and V 5 bases, and 4 bases lay outside the gene matches. In DNA form, the CDR3 reads TGTGCCAGCAGCGAGACAGGGGGAGACACCGGGGAGCTGTTTTTT. Translated: CASSETGGDTGELFF.

The rearrangement joins TRBV7-2 to TRBJ2-7; D gene uncertain. V dropped 6 bases and J dropped 7 bases, with 13 bases sitting between them. Germline lookup yields CDR1 SGHTA and CDR2 FQGNSA. The CDR3 consists of 12 residues. For the CDR3, the DNA is TGTGCCAGCAGTCGCCAGCTTGAAGAGCAGTACTTC. Amino acids: CASSRQLEEQYF.

The chain uses TRBV20-1 and TRBJ1-2, with D uncertain. This CDR3 is built from 11 residues. Germline V gene lookup returns CDR1 DFQATT and CDR2 SNEGSKA (reference sequence). The CDR3 region is CTTSANYGYTF. The CDR3 coding sequence is TGCACCACCAGCGCCAACTATGGCTACACCTTC.

The V gene is TRBV7-8, the J gene TRBJ2-7; D is ambiguous. The CDR3 contains 15 residues. Germline CDR1 reads SGHVS; CDR2 reads FQNEAQ. Trimming took 0 bases from V and 3 from J, leaving 12 bases between them. The CDR3 spells CASSLAGQSIYEQYF. CDR3 in DNA: TGTGCCAGCAGCTTAGCCGGGCAATCCATCTACGAGCAGTACTTC.

This chain uses TRBV4-2 with TRBJ1-4; D gene ambiguous. V lost 1 base and J 4 bases, leaving 10 bases between the germline ends. The CDR3 length is 15 residues. The V gene's germline CDR1 is LGHNA and CDR2 YNFKEQ. The CDR3 loop reads CASSQVVGYNEKLFF. CDR3 nucleotide sequence: TGTGCCAGCAGCCAAGTGGTCGGTTATAATGAAAAACTGTTTTTT.

In its sample, this clone was seen a few times. The chain links TRBV28 to TRBJ1-1; D is unclear. Trimming removed 6 bases at V and 0 bases at J, with 8 bases between. The CDR3 is made up of 13 amino acids. CDR1 and CDR2 (germline): MDHEN, SYDVKM. The CDR3 region is CASSLNLNTEAFF. DNA of the CDR3: TGTGCCAGCAGCCTAAATCTGAACACTGAAGCTTTCTTT.

The CDR3 DNA is TGTGCCAGCAGTGATACACTTCTAAGAGAGACCCAGTACTTC. Translation: CASSDTLLRETQYF. The genes are TRBV25-1 and TRBJ2-5; D gene unclear. The CDR3 has 14 amino acids. Trimming took 3 bases from V and 4 from J, leaving 12 bases between them. Germline CDR1 is MGHDK and CDR2 is SYGVNS.

V is TRBV9 and J is TRBJ2-3; tentatively, D is TRBD1 (6 bases). The length of the CDR3 is 17 residues. Germline lookup yields CDR1 SGDLS and CDR2 YYNGEE. The V end lost 0 bases, the J end lost 3 bases, and 17 bases lay between the germline ends. As DNA, the CDR3 is TGTGCCAGCAGCGTAGGGGGACACCTACTCTTTACAGATACGCAGTATTTT. Amino acids: CASSVGGHLLFTDTQYF. Drawing the rest from reference TRBV9 and TRBJ2-3, the complete variable domain is DSGVTQTPKHLITATGQRVTLRCSPRSGDLSVYWYQQSLDQGLQFLIQYYNGEERAKGNILERFSAQQFPDLHSELNLSSLELGDSALYFCASSVGGHLLFTDTQYFGPGTRLTVL.

This chain joins TRBV2 and TRBJ1-2; 8 bases fit TRBD1. The length of the CDR3 is 14 residues. Per germline, CDR1 SNHLY and CDR2 FYNNEI. After removal of 5 bases from V and 6 bases from J, the junction contained 8 bases not matched to a gene. CDR3 residues: CASSPVTGENGYTF. CDR3 coding DNA: TGTGCCAGCAGTCCCGTGACAGGGGAGAATGGCTACACCTTC.

The chain has TRBV11-2 and TRBJ2-1, with D tentatively TRBD1 (5 bases). CDR3 size: 16 residues. CDR1 SGHAT and CDR2 FQNNGV come from the germline V gene. Trimming took off 1 base at V and 4 bases at J, with 14 bases between the two ends. The CDR3 reads CASSLVGQRPYNEQFF. CDR3 nucleotides: TGTGCCAGCAGCTTAGTAGGACAACGCCCTTACAATGAGCAGTTCTTC.

The chain recombines TRBV5-4 with TRBJ2-1, with D perhaps matching TRBD1 (5 bases). From germline, CDR1 is SGHNT and CDR2 YYREEE (reference sequence). There are 15 residues in the CDR3. V dropped 1 base and J dropped 5 bases, with 13 bases sitting between them. The chain's CDR3 is CASSLRQFFHNEQFF. CDR3 DNA sequence: TGTGCCAGCAGCTTGAGACAGTTTTTCCACAATGAGCAGTTCTTC. The variable domain in full, with the rest retrieved from reference TRBV5-4 and TRBJ2-1, is ETGVTQSPTHLIKTRGQQVTLRCSSQSGHNTVSWYQQALGQGPQFIFQYYREEENGRGNFPPRFSGLQFPNYSSELNVNALELDDSALYLCASSLRQFFHNEQFFGPGTRLTVL.

V is TRBV19 and J is TRBJ1-1, with 7 bases lining up with TRBD1. The V gene's germline CDR1 is LNHDA and CDR2 SQIVND (reference sequence). This CDR3 has 14 amino acids. Trimming took 5 bases from V and 5 from J; bases not matched to a gene: 8. The CDR3 DNA reads TGTGCCAGTAGTCGAGGGGGCGCGGGGACTGAAGCTTTCTTT. Translated: CASSRGGAGTEAFF.